The 10 T cell receptor beta chains reported below all come from one sample, sequenced in a study of T cell responses to AZD1222 COVID-19 vaccine. Measured with immunoSEQ multiplex PCR; TCRdb has only the in-frame clones, and not every one. Of about 150,000 clones detected, 80% to 95% appear once; the ten largest clones hold roughly 3.2%. The source was peripheral blood, collected 28 days after the second AZD1222 dose. The receptors here all came from an adult who received the AZD1222 COVID-19 vaccine.

This clone was detected only once. This chain uses TRBV30 with TRBJ2-6; D possibly corresponds to TRBD2 (6 bases). The CDR3 covers 15 residues. Trimming removed 6 bases at V and 0 bases at J, with 12 bases between. Germline CDR1 and CDR2: GTSNPN and SVGIG (reference sequence). The CDR3 sequence is CACMTAGSGANVLTF. The CDR3 DNA reads as TGTGCCTGTATGACAGCGGGCTCTGGGGCCAACGTCCTGACTTTC.

The rearrangement uses TRBV9 and TRBJ2-2; no reliable D call. V gave up 4 bases and J gave up 5 bases, with 9 bases separating them. The CDR3 sequence is 13 residues long. CDR1 is SGDLS, CDR2 YYNGEE, per germline. The CDR3 region has the DNA TGTGCCAGCAGCTTCCGACAAACCGGGGAGCTGTTTTTT. It codes for CASSFRQTGELFF.

V usage is TRBV7-9 and J usage is TRBJ1-1; D gene uncertain. The ends were cut back, 1 base at V and 8 bases at J, with 8 bases in the middle. Germline V gene sequence: CDR1 SEHNR, CDR2 FQNEAQ (reference sequence). There are 12 residues in the CDR3. Written as DNA, the CDR3 is TGTGCCAGCAGCTTAGTGGCAGGAGAAGCTTTCTTT. It specifies CASSLVAGEAFF.

The chain carries TRBV6-5 and TRBJ2-7; TRBD1 or TRBD2 may be the D gene (5 bases each). Trimming pared 5 bases from V and 3 bases from J, leaving 14 bases between. This CDR3 has 14 amino acids. Germline V gives CDR1 MNHEY, CDR2 SVGAGI. As DNA, the CDR3 is TGTGCCAGCAGTCTCGAGAGGGGCCACTACGAGCAGTACTTC. This gives the protein CASSLERGHYEQYF.

The V and J genes are TRBV2 and TRBJ2-7; 7 bases match TRBD2. CDR3 length: 14 residues. Germline V gene lookup returns CDR1 SNHLY and CDR2 FYNNEI. V shed 6 bases and J 2 bases; nucleotides not matched to a gene: 7. The CDR3 DNA reads as TGTGCCAGCAGGGGCGGACTAGAGGCCTACGAGCAGTACTTC. It yields the protein CASRGGLEAYEQYF.

This chain links TRBV2 with TRBJ2-1; D remains unclear. V lost 6 bases, J lost 8 bases, and 8 bases lay in between. The CDR3 is made up of 11 amino acids. CDR1 and CDR2 from the germline V gene are SNHLY and FYNNEI. CDR3 sequence: CASRVLDEQFF. CDR3 nucleotides: TGTGCCAGCAGGGTACTGGATGAGCAGTTCTTC.

The gene calls are TRBV27 and TRBJ1-1; D is perhaps TRBD1 (5 bases). Germline loops: CDR1 MNHEY, CDR2 SMNVEV (reference sequence). The CDR3 contains 16 residues. With 6 bases removed from V and 0 bases from J, the gap between germline ends came to 17 bases. This chain's CDR3 is CASSPSAGDMNTEAFF. Written as DNA, the CDR3 is TGTGCCAGCAGCCCTTCCGCGGGGGATATGAACACTGAAGCTTTCTTT.

In this sample, this clone turned up once. The rearrangement uses TRBV9 and TRBJ2-7; TRBD2 matches 14 bases. V gave up 2 bases and J gave up 4 bases; unmatched junction bases: 2. Germline values: CDR1 SGDLS, CDR2 YYNGEE. This CDR3 is 15 amino acids long. The CDR3 DNA reads TGTGCCAGCAGCGTCGGGACTAGCGGGAGTTACGAGCAGTACTTC. This translates into CASSVGTSGSYEQYF.

This sequence joins TRBV2 and TRBJ2-7; TRBD1 is a possible D gene (6 bases). Germline values: CDR1 SNHLY, CDR2 FYNNEI. V gave up 6 bases and J gave up 6 bases, with 18 bases separating them. CDR3 length equals 14 residues. CDR3 protein: CASRGTQGKGEQYF. As DNA, the CDR3 is TGTGCCAGCAGGGGAACCCAGGGGAAAGGCGAGCAGTACTTC.

The chain employs TRBV5-8 and TRBJ2-7, with TRBD2 matching over 9 bases. V trimming: 4 bases; J trimming: 0 bases; junction bases outside the gene matches: 8. This CDR3 is 16 amino acids long. CDR1 is SGHTS and CDR2 is YDEGEE in the germline V gene. CDR3 residues: CASSRIAGADSYEQYF. The CDR3 DNA reads as TGTGCCAGCAGCCGGATAGCGGGAGCTGACTCCTACGAGCAGTACTTC.